The next 10 T cell receptor beta chains were all read from a single sample in a study of T-cell reconstitution after alpha-beta-depleted transplantation in children. TCRbeta library preparation incorporated unique molecular identifiers. Each CDR3 protein is one row after TCRdb ran MiXCR on the PCR reads. The data show approximately 270,000 distinct CDR3 sequences, with under 30% seen just once and roughly 5% held by the top ten. The sequenced sample was PBMCs, mostly from graft donor cells, obtained 360 days after TCRalphabeta/CD19-depleted stem cell transplant. These receptors were obtained from a female patient between 2 and 15 years old who had a stem cell transplant for congenital amegakaryocytic thrombocytopenia, so the T cells may come from the graft donor.

There are many counts of this clonotype. The V call is TRBV2, the J call TRBJ2-7; D gene ambiguous. CDR1 is SNHLY and CDR2 is FYNNEI in the germline V gene. The V end lost 8 bases, the J end lost 0 bases, and 20 bases lay between the germline ends. The CDR3 extends over 16 amino acids. The chain's CDR3 is CASRRFGEPSSYEQYF. The CDR3 DNA reads TGTGCCAGCCGTCGGTTTGGAGAACCAAGCTCCTACGAGCAGTACTTC.

The V call is TRBV7-8, the J call TRBJ2-7; 7 bases map to TRBD1. The germline V gene encodes CDR1 SGHVS and CDR2 FQNEAQ. Germline trimming cut 5 bases from V and 2 bases from J; bases unmatched to any gene: 9. The CDR3 length is 15 residues. The CDR3 nucleotides are TGTGCCAGCAGCATCAAGGGGGCCCTCCCCTACGAGCAGTACTTC. This codes for CASSIKGALPYEQYF.

This clonotype was recorded a few times. The J gene is TRBJ1-1, the V gene TRBV12-3 or TRBV12-4, with D uncertain. Trimming stripped 2 bases from V and 4 bases from J, with 8 bases between. The CDR3 loop spans 13 amino acids. CDR3 coding DNA: TGTGCCAGCAGTTTATTTGCTTTCACTGAAGCTTTCTTT. Translated: CASSLFAFTEAFF.

The chain carries TRBV20-1 and TRBJ2-1, with D tentatively TRBD2 (6 bases). The CDR3 loop spans 13 amino acids. Germline V gene lookup returns CDR1 DFQATT and CDR2 SNEGSKA (reference sequence). The V and J ends lost 3 bases and 4 bases respectively, with 10 bases between them. DNA of the CDR3: TGCAGTGCTAGTACTAGCAGTTACAATGAGCAGTTCTTC. Protein: CSASTSSYNEQFF.

The V call is TRBV4-3, the J call TRBJ2-1; 10 bases line up with TRBD2. The CDR3 totals 17 residues. Germline values: CDR1 LGHNA, CDR2 YSLEER. V was clipped by 0 bases and J by 5 bases; unmatched bases: 7. The CDR3 DNA follows: TGCGCCAGCAGCCAAGATCGAGCGGGAGGGCCGCACAATGAGCAGTTCTTC. Its translation is CASSQDRAGGPHNEQFF.

The chain has TRBV27 and TRBJ2-3; 7 positions agree with TRBD2. Germline CDR1 MNHEY, CDR2 SMNVEV (reference sequence). The CDR3 is made up of 12 amino acids. The V segment lost 8 bases and the J segment 6 bases; nucleotides outside the gene matches: 5. The chain's CDR3 is CASGGGMDTQYF. CDR3 nucleotide sequence: TGTGCCAGCGGGGGGGGGATGGATACGCAGTATTTT.

This clonotype was counted at least ten times. The chain combines TRBV21-1 with TRBJ2-5; TRBD1, the table's D call, lacks a check against the DNA. TRBV21-1 is tagged as a pseudogene. There are 15 residues in the CDR3. CDR3 sequence: CASSLYSGTIETQYF. The CDR3 region has the DNA TGTGCCAGCAGCCTCTATTCGGGGACAATAGAGACCCAGTACTTC.

This chain uses TRBV28 with TRBJ2-7; 9 bases map to TRBD2. From germline, CDR1 is MDHEN and CDR2 SYDVKM. J gave up 2 bases and V 5 bases, and 22 bases lay outside the gene matches. The CDR3 has 20 amino acids. The CDR3 spells CASSPSGDYLVAGGPYEQYF. CDR3 bases: TGTGCCAGCAGTCCCTCGGGGGATTACCTGGTGGCGGGAGGGCCCTACGAGCAGTACTTC.

This chain uses TRBV5-1 with TRBJ2-3, with 9 bases lining up with TRBD1. CDR3 length equals 16 residues. V gave up 7 bases and J gave up 4 bases; unmatched junction bases: 13. Looked up from germline, CDR1 is SGHRS and CDR2 is YFSETQ. In DNA, the CDR3 is TGCGCCAGCTCCCGGGTGGGGGACAGGGCCCCAGATACGCAGTATTTT. It codes for CASSRVGDRAPDTQYF.

DNA of the CDR3: TGCAGCGTTGCCGAACAGGGGATGAACGCTTTCTTT. Encoded protein: CSVAEQGMNAFF. V gene TRBV29-1 combines with J gene TRBJ1-1, with 7 positions matching TRBD1. Trimming took 4 bases from V and 11 from J; bases not matched to a gene: 10. The length of the CDR3 is 12 residues. From germline, CDR1 is SQVTM and CDR2 ANQGSEA.